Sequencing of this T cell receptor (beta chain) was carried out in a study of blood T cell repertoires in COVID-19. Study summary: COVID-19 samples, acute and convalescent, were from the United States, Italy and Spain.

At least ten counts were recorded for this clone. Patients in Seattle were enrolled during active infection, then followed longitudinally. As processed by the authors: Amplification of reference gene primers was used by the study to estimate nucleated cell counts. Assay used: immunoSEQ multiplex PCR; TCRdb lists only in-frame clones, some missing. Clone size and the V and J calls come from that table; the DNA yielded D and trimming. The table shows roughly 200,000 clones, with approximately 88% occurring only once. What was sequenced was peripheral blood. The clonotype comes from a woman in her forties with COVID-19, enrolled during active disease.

CDR3 sequence (DNA): TGTGCCAGCAGTGAGGCCGGGACAGGAAACACCATATATTTT. The encoded protein is CASSEAGTGNTIYF. V and J are TRBV6-2 or TRBV6-3 and TRBJ1-3; possibly TRBD1 for D (6 bases). The CDR3 consists of 14 residues. V was shortened by 5 bases and J by 4 bases, with 12 bases between the two germline ends. From germline, CDR1 is MNHEY and CDR2 SVGEGT.